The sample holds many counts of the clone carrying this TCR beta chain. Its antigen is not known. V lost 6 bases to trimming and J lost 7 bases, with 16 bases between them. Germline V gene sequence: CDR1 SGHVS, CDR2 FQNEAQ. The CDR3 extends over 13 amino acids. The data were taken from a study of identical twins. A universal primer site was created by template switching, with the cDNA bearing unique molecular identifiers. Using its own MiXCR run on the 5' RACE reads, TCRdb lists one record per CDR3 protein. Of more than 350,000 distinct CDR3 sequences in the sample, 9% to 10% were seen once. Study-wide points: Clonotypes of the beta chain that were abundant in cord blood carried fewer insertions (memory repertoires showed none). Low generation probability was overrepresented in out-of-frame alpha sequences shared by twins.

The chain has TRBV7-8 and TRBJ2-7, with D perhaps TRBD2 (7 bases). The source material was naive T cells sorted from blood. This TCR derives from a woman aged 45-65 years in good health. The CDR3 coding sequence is TGTGCCAGCAGACCCGAGGGGGGGCGGGAGCAGTACTTC. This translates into CASRPEGGREQYF.